The 5 T cell receptor beta chains reported below all come from one sample, sequenced in a study of early T cells in non-severe SARS-CoV-2 infection. One entry per CDR3 protein results from TCRdb running MiXCR on the 5' RACE reads. The table has about 48,000 distinct CDR3 sequences, over 7.5% seen once. The sample consisted of whole blood. These receptors came from an adult who was a healthcare worker with PCR-confirmed SARS-CoV-2 infection or an uninfected control (not recorded which).

This chain links TRBV3-1 with TRBJ1-1; D unresolved. V lost 2 bases and J lost 1, with 5 bases in between. Germline V gene lookup returns CDR1 LGHDT and CDR2 YNNKEL (reference sequence). CDR3 length equals 13 residues. The CDR3 bases are TGTGCCAGCAGCCAAACTTGGAACACTGAAGCTTTCTTT. Translated: CASSQTWNTEAFF.

This clonotype occurred a few times. V usage is TRBV25-1 and J usage is TRBJ2-7, with TRBD2 identical over 11 bases. There are 16 residues in the CDR3. Germline CDR1 and CDR2: MGHDK and SYGVNS. The V gene end was trimmed by 6 bases and the J gene end by 2 bases; junction bases not matched to a gene: 9. This CDR3 reads CASREIGTSGAYEQYF. CDR3 bases: TGTGCCAGCAGAGAAATCGGGACTAGCGGAGCCTACGAGCAGTACTTC.

This clonotype was observed a handful of times. The chain recombines TRBV6-5 with TRBJ2-5; TRBD1 matches 7 bases. Trimming at V came to 6 bases and at J to 1 base, leaving 8 bases not matched to a gene. The CDR3 contains 15 residues. Looked up from germline, CDR1 is MNHEY and CDR2 is SVGAGI. The DNA of the CDR3 is TGTGCCAGCAGCGTATCCGGGACAGCCCAAGAGACCCAGTACTTC. As protein: CASSVSGTAQETQYF.

This clonotype has only a few counts. The V call is TRBV28, the J call TRBJ2-3; 8 nucleotides match TRBD2. CDR3 length: 14 amino acids. Trimming removed 5 bases from V and 11 bases from J; junction bases left unmatched: 12. Germline loops: CDR1 MDHEN, CDR2 SYDVKM. The DNA of the CDR3 is TGTGCCAGCAGTCCCGGGACTAGTTGGGGAGGGCAGTATTTT. Protein product: CASSPGTSWGGQYF.

In its sample, this clonotype was seen a few times. This chain uses TRBV2 with TRBJ1-6; a weak D match, TRBD1 (6 bases). The CDR3 totals 15 residues. The ends were cut back, 4 bases at V and 8 bases at J, with 15 bases in the middle. CDR1 and CDR2 from the germline V gene are SNHLY and FYNNEI. The CDR3 loop reads CASSARTDLDSPLHF. CDR3 in DNA: TGTGCCAGCAGTGCTAGGACAGATTTAGATTCACCCCTCCACTTT.